This record looks at one TCR beta chain sequence and its context. The specificity of this receptor is unknown. No per-base quality is available; no much larger clone lies one base away. The CDR3 runs 18 residues from the cysteine to the phenylalanine. Just CDR3 DNA is preserved here, 54 bases in frame from base 1. Trimming removed 4 bases from V and 1 base from J; the gene matches leave 8 bases unexplained. The germline V gene specifies SGHVS as CDR1 and FNYEAQ as CDR2. The CDR3 regions of human TCRbeta chains were subjected to immunosequencing. The study's own analysis went as follows. Repertoire TCRs were matched against a reference library of SARS-CoV-2-specific TCRs generated with the MIRA antigen-specificity platform. Breadth was defined as the fraction of unique TCRs that were SARS-CoV-2-associated, and depth was defined as the fraction of total T cells that were SARS-CoV-2-associated. Each spike-specific TCR was assigned to its reactive spike region and to a CD4 or CD8 class using the MIRA data. Log10-transformed breadth and depth values were compared by one-way ANOVA with Sidak's multiple comparisons tests. TCRdb carries this immuneACCESS record with in-frame sequences only. Its versions omit some clonotypes, under half of them owing to an unresolved V gene in the studies checked, with the rest unexplained. Clone size and V and J calls were adopted from that table, with D and trimming inferred from the DNA. The sample data list more than 90,000 clones, and more than 75% of these were observed just once. Of the sample, just over 3.5% falls within the top ten clones.

The sample originates from a study of T cell responses to AZD1222 COVID-19 vaccine (dated by TCRdb to about 2021). Background for the entire study: TCR sequencing was performed for 230 to 250 trial participants, of whom about 200 were given two doses of AZD1222 and some 26 were given two doses of MenACWY control vaccine. Enrollment into the trials was organized by age into subgroups of 18-55, 56-69 and 70-plus years, and those subgroups contained approximately 160, 26 and 62 TCR-sequenced participants, respectively.

The time point label on this specimen signifies: about 28 days (+/-7) after the second vaccine dose. AZD1222 recipients whose second dose came at about 4 weeks and those whose second dose came at about 12 weeks were combined into one group, since spike-specific TCR depth and breadth did not differ between the two schedules. Vaccinee samples came from UK trials COV001 and COV002, including a single-blind randomized controlled phase 2/3 trial of AZD1222 (ChAdOx1 nCoV-19) in healthy adults. For TCRbeta chain sequencing, PBMC samples were collected from trial participants at day 0 and at day 28 after the second dose. Overall study results and their limits: After two AZD1222 doses, spike-specific TCR breadth and depth were significantly higher than at day 0 and than in MenACWY recipients. Vaccine-associated CD4 TCRs spanned the whole spike protein, with dominant responses in regions 160-218 and 743-854. In the small 56-69-year group, the increase in depth fell short of significance, most likely because of low power. Reportedly, close to half of the unique spike-specific TCRs recognized epitopes lying outside the regions that are mutated in the B.1.351 and B.1.1.7 variants. Conclusions about previously exposed vaccinees are limited because only a handful of AZD1222 recipients were SARS-CoV-2 seropositive at baseline. Most participants were white British and females outnumbered males, and the authors suggested that clonal diversity may have been underestimated. Because no day 14 peak-response samples were available, the repertoires could be characterized only after the peak T cell response.

The material sequenced was peripheral blood, taken 28 days after the second AZD1222 dose. The chain was built from TRBV7-6 and TRBJ2-3, with TRBD2 matching 13 junction bases. The sequence came from an adult who received the AZD1222 COVID-19 vaccine. The bases are TGTGCCAGCAGCTCATTACACGGACTAGCGGGGGGCACAGATACGCAGTATTTT. This encodes CASSSLHGLAGGTDTQYF.